Included here is one TCR beta chain sequence, with context. Its target is unknown. Libraries of TCR beta were made from around 2.1 micrograms of genomic DNA that came from cryopreserved PBMCs. Sequencing sought depths of 1 in 200,000 to 1 in 1 million T cells. Data came from immunoSEQ multiplex PCR; TCRdb stores just in-frame clones and leaves some out. The data show roughly 30,000 clones, about 80% seen once. These data originate in a study of cytotoxic CD8 clonotypes in ibrutinib-treated CLL. Study-level points and caveats: Whereas clonality rose at ibrutinib response, it declined toward baseline at progression. Shared public clonotypes were rare, and on treatment they either got smaller or stayed the same.

This CDR3 has 14 residues. The starting material was PBMCs, obtained after 36 months of ibrutinib treatment. The TCR comes from a human donor with chronic lymphocytic leukemia. The chain combines TRBV21-1 with TRBJ1-2; TRBD1, the table's D call, was not compared with the DNA. TRBV21-1 is a known pseudogene. CDR3 nucleotides: TGTGCCAGCAGCACCTTCGACAGGGGTGAGGGCTACACCTTC. This sequence encodes CASSTFDRGEGYTF.